In its sample, the clone carrying this TCR beta chain was seen a few times. Amplifying from RNA transcripts, the study obtained TCR beta CDR3 regions. Second-round multiplex PCR came after a first-round RT-PCR that employed HTBI primers. TCRdb redid the calling of the multiplex PCR reads with MiXCR, one entry per CDR3 protein. The data show about 700,000 distinct CDR3 sequences, with roughly two fifths seen just once and approximately 46% held by the top ten. This specimen belongs to a study of Graves' ophthalmopathy and Graves' hyperthyroidism. The sequence derives from an adult man with Graves' ophthalmopathy. What was sequenced was peripheral blood.

The CDR3 DNA is TGCGCCAGCAGTTCTCTGACACTGGGGCTTTCACCCCTCCACTTT. Translation gives CASSSLTLGLSPLHF. The V and J genes are TRBV10-2 and TRBJ1-6, with a tentative D call TRBD1 (5 bases). The CDR3 has 15 residues. The germline V gene encodes CDR1 WSHSY and CDR2 SAAADI. V shed 5 bases and J shed 9 bases, with 17 bases lying between them.